Listed here are 29 T cell receptor beta chains from one sample, sequenced in a study of CD8 T cells in Susac syndrome. With random hexamers, reverse transcription was performed on about 0.5 to 1 ug of RNA. A single record per CDR3 protein comes from TCRdb applying MiXCR to the immunoSEQ multiplex PCR reads. The sample lists about 150,000 distinct CDR3 sequences; roughly 95% were seen once. Sequencing was performed on CD4+ T cells from PBMCs. The receptor source for this set is a human donor in good health.

V usage is TRBV20-1 and J usage is TRBJ2-7; TRBD1 matches 9 bases. The CDR3 sequence is 15 residues long. Germline CDR1 is DFQATT and CDR2 is SNEGSKA (reference sequence). After removal of 0 bases from V and 5 bases from J, the junction contained 8 bases not matched to a gene. The CDR3 coding sequence is TGCAGTGCTAGAGACGCCGGGACAGGGAGACACGAGCAGTACTTC. Encoded protein: CSARDAGTGRHEQYF.

The V call is TRBV30, the J call TRBJ2-7; D gene unclear. The CDR3 is 12 amino acids. V gave up 2 bases and J gave up 6 bases, with 11 bases separating them. Germline CDR1 reads GTSNPN; CDR2 reads SVGIG (reference sequence). CDR3 bases: TGTGCCTGGAGTCCGACGGTAGGCGAGCAGTACTTC. It yields the protein CAWSPTVGEQYF. The variable domain in full, completed from reference TRBV30 and TRBJ2-7, reads SQTIHQWPATLVQPVGSPLSLECTVEGTSNPNLYWYRQAAGRGLQLLFYSVGIGQISSEVPQNLSASRPQDRQFILSSKKLLLSDSGFYLCAWSPTVGEQYFGPGTRLTVT.

The chain combines TRBV30 with TRBJ1-5, with 7 positions matching TRBD1. J lost 6 bases, V lost 4 bases, and 6 bases had no gene match. The CDR3 loop spans 13 amino acids. The germline V gene encodes CDR1 GTSNPN and CDR2 SVGIG (reference sequence). The CDR3 DNA reads as TGTGCCTGGAATCTACAGGGGAGTCAGCCCCAGCATTTT. Amino acid sequence: CAWNLQGSQPQHF.

The chain links TRBV19 to TRBJ2-6, with 13 bases lining up with TRBD2. The V segment lost 6 bases and the J segment 0 bases; nucleotides outside the gene matches: 5. This CDR3 comprises 18 residues. Germline V lookup: CDR1 LNHDA, CDR2 SQIVND (reference sequence). The CDR3 DNA reads as TGTGCCAGTAGCTCCAGACTAGCGGGGGGCTCTGGGGCCAACGTCCTGACTTTC. It codes for CASSSRLAGGSGANVLTF.

V is TRBV20-1 and J is TRBJ2-5; 10 bases agree with TRBD2. CDR1 and CDR2 from the germline V gene are DFQATT and SNEGSKA (reference sequence). V shed 2 bases and J 5 bases; nucleotides not matched to a gene: 14. This CDR3 contains 17 residues. The CDR3 bases are TGCAGTGCTAGACGTCTTGAGGCTAGCGGGAGCTGGGAGACCCAGTACTTC. Amino acids: CSARRLEASGSWETQYF.

The genes are TRBV28 and TRBJ1-2; no clear D gene. Germline CDR1 is MDHEN and CDR2 is SYDVKM. The V gene lost 6 bases and the J gene lost 5 bases, with 13 bases spanning the gap. This CDR3 is built from 13 residues. The CDR3, as DNA: TGTGCCAGCAGCCGTCCTTGGGATTATGGCTACACCTTC. This sequence encodes CASSRPWDYGYTF.

This clonotype has a single count. V and J are TRBV27 and TRBJ1-1; weak D call: TRBD1 (6 bases). The CDR3 length is 16 residues. V lost 5 bases and J 3 bases, leaving 19 bases between the germline ends. The germline V gene has CDR1 MNHEY and CDR2 SMNVEV (reference sequence). The CDR3: CASSPTRGKADTEAFF. In DNA, the CDR3 is TGTGCCAGCAGTCCGACTAGGGGGAAGGCGGACACTGAAGCTTTCTTT.

The chain has TRBV20-1 and TRBJ1-2; 7 nucleotides agree with TRBD1. This CDR3 comprises 15 residues. J lost 4 bases, V lost 0 bases, and 8 bases had no gene match. Germline V gives CDR1 DFQATT, CDR2 SNEGSKA (reference sequence). As DNA, the CDR3 is TGCAGTGCTAGAGATCAAGGGGGCAGTAGCTATGGCTACACCTTC. This translates into CSARDQGGSSYGYTF.

The V call is TRBV27, the J call TRBJ2-1; no clear D gene. The CDR3 consists of 16 residues. The V gene's germline CDR1 is MNHEY and CDR2 SMNVEV (reference sequence). Between the trimmed V and J ends, which lost 2 bases and 0 bases, there was a span of 11 bases. The CDR3 DNA reads as TGTGCCAGCAGTTTAGCCACTCCGAGCTCCTACAATGAGCAGTTCTTC. It encodes CASSLATPSSYNEQFF.

The chain couples TRBV4-2 to TRBJ2-1; 9 bases align to TRBD2. Germline loops: CDR1 LGHNA, CDR2 YNFKEQ. The CDR3 totals 15 residues. Losses at the gene ends were 6 bases for V and 6 bases for J; bases not matched to a gene: 9. The CDR3 DNA sequence: TGTGCCAGCAGATTTAGCGGGAGAGAGGGCAATGAGCAGTTCTTC. This translates into CASRFSGREGNEQFF.

CDR3: CSVGLAGGETQYF. In nucleotides, the CDR3 is TGCAGCGTCGGACTAGCGGGAGGAGAGACCCAGTACTTC. The V call is TRBV29-1, the J call TRBJ2-5, with 14 bases fitting TRBD2. V lost 6 bases, J lost 4 bases, and 1 base stayed unmatched. There are 13 residues in the CDR3. Germline V lookup: CDR1 SQVTM, CDR2 ANQGSEA.

This clonotype appeared once. In DNA form, the CDR3 reads TGTGCCAGCAGCTTAGCCCGCACCGCAGGGGGCCGGGGCTACACCTTC. The encoded protein is CASSLARTAGGRGYTF. This chain links TRBV7-9 with TRBJ1-2, with TRBD1 matching over 8 bases. Germline CDR1 SEHNR, CDR2 FQNEAQ (reference sequence). V shed 0 bases, J shed 8 bases, and the junction held 11 bases outside the gene matches. The CDR3 length is 16 residues.

The J gene is TRBJ2-7, the V gene TRBV6-1, with TRBD1 matching 11 bases. The CDR3 has 17 residues. J was trimmed by 3 bases and V by 6 bases; bases with no gene match: 13. Germline CDR1 and CDR2: MNHNS and SASEGT. The CDR3 reads CASSQNPPGTGGYEQYF. The CDR3 bases are TGTGCCAGCAGCCAAAATCCCCCCGGGACAGGGGGCTACGAGCAGTACTTC.

The rearrangement joins TRBV11-2 to TRBJ2-1; 7 bases fit TRBD2. CDR1 SGHAT and CDR2 FQNNGV come from the germline V gene. CDR3 length equals 17 residues. J was trimmed by 0 bases and V by 2 bases; bases with no gene match: 7. CDR3 protein: CASSLFLAASSYNEQFF. The DNA for the CDR3 is TGTGCCAGCAGCTTATTCCTAGCGGCCAGCTCCTACAATGAGCAGTTCTTC.

The rearrangement uses TRBV5-1 and TRBJ1-1; TRBD1 aligns across 7 bases. Trimming removed 3 bases from V and 5 bases from J; junction bases left unmatched: 7. The CDR3 runs 14 residues. Germline CDR1 is SGHRS and CDR2 is YFSETQ. The DNA for the CDR3 is TGCGCCAGCAGCTCGGGACAGTTGGGGACTGAAGCTTTCTTT. Translating it yields CASSSGQLGTEAFF.

The rearrangement links TRBV7-9 to TRBJ2-1, with TRBD2 matching over 12 bases. The germline V gene encodes CDR1 SEHNR and CDR2 FQNEAQ (reference sequence). CDR3 length: 16 amino acids. V was pared by 5 bases and J by 8 bases, with 10 bases of the junction left unmatched. The CDR3 DNA reads as TGTGCCAGCAGCCCTCTAGCGGGAGGGCCTACCGATGAGCAGTTCTTC. It is translated as CASSPLAGGPTDEQFF.

The V gene is TRBV3-1, the J gene TRBJ2-2; either TRBD1 or TRBD2 may supply D (5 bases each). Germline lookup yields CDR1 LGHDT and CDR2 YNNKEL (reference sequence). The V end was cut by 0 bases, the J end by 9 bases, with 11 bases between. The length of the CDR3 is 14 residues. The CDR3 spells CASSQDPGTRELFF. Written as DNA, the CDR3 is TGTGCCAGCAGCCAAGATCCAGGGACCCGGGAGCTGTTTTTT.

The V gene is TRBV24-1, the J gene TRBJ2-3, with 7 nucleotides matching TRBD1. This CDR3 spans 17 amino acids. V lost 4 bases and J lost 5; bases outside the gene matches: 14. Per the germline V gene, CDR1 is KGHDR and CDR2 is SFDVKD. CDR3 coding DNA: TGTGCCACCAGTGACCTACAGGGGACCGGTGCTGGAGATACGCAGTATTTT. This encodes CATSDLQGTGAGDTQYF.

The rearrangement uses TRBV6-5 and TRBJ1-5; D remains ambiguous. There are 13 residues in the CDR3. Trimming pared 7 bases from V and 3 bases from J, leaving 10 bases between. CDR1 and CDR2 from the germline V gene are MNHEY and SVGAGI. The CDR3 DNA follows: TGTGCCAGCACCCGGGCAGCCAATCAGCCCCAGCATTTT. Translating it yields CASTRAANQPQHF.

This clonotype was recorded a few times. The chain carries TRBV3-1 and TRBJ2-7; 14 nucleotides align to TRBD2. V shed 0 bases, J shed 5 bases, and the junction held 12 bases outside the gene matches. Germline CDR1 and CDR2: LGHDT and YNNKEL (reference sequence). The CDR3 sequence is 19 residues long. The CDR3 DNA reads TGTGCCAGCAGCCAAGAGGCGGGACTAGCGGGAGCGCTAGGCGACGAGCAGTACTTC. Translation gives CASSQEAGLAGALGDEQYF.

The chain recombines TRBV6-4 with TRBJ2-5, with 8 bases identical to TRBD1. This CDR3 has 13 residues. The J segment lost 4 bases and the V segment lost 8 bases, leaving 6 bases of the junction unmatched. CDR1 is MRHNA, CDR2 SNTAGT, per germline. The CDR3 region is CASARDRSETQYF. DNA for the CDR3: TGTGCCAGCGCCCGGGACAGGTCAGAGACCCAGTACTTC.

In its sample, this clonotype was seen a few times. Sequence at one end of the junction differs from germline and may be a read error. The chain uses TRBV5-1 and TRBJ2-5; tentatively, D is TRBD2 (6 bases). This CDR3 comprises 13 residues. Germline V gives CDR1 SGHRS, CDR2 YFSETQ. This CDR3 reads CASSLSGGETQYF. CDR3 nucleotides: TGTGCCAGCAGTTTAAGTGGAGGGGAGACCCAGTACTTC.

This chain joins TRBV5-4 and TRBJ2-6, with 9 bases aligning to TRBD1. Germline V gene lookup returns CDR1 SGHNT and CDR2 YYREEE (reference sequence). After removal of 5 bases from V and 4 bases from J, the junction contained 16 bases not matched to a gene. This CDR3 is built from 19 residues. CDR3 in amino acids: CASRSNRDRALEGANVLTF. The CDR3 DNA sequence: TGTGCCAGCAGATCGAACCGGGACAGGGCTCTCGAGGGGGCCAACGTCCTGACTTTC.

This clonotype is a singleton in its sample. The chain links TRBV29-1 to TRBJ2-1; D gene ambiguous. Germline CDR1 reads SQVTM; CDR2 reads ANQGSEA. V gave up 7 bases and J gave up 9 bases, with 13 bases separating them. The CDR3 sequence is 11 residues long. The CDR3 sequence is CSDREGGEQFF. The CDR3 region has the DNA TGCAGCGACAGAGAAGGTGGTGAGCAGTTCTTC.

The rearrangement links TRBV5-6 to TRBJ2-6; D remains ambiguous. There are 15 residues in the CDR3. The V and J ends lost 0 bases and 1 base respectively, with 5 bases between them. The germline gives CDR1 SGHDT, CDR2 YYEEEE. DNA for the CDR3: TGTGCCAGCAGCTTGGCGGCTTCTGGGGCCAACGTCCTGACTTTC. Translating gives CASSLAASGANVLTF.

The chain combines TRBV12-5 with TRBJ2-5, with D possibly called TRBD1 or TRBD2 (5 bases each). Germline CDR1 and CDR2: LGHNT and FRNRAP. The CDR3 runs to 13 residues. V shed 7 bases and J shed 5 bases, with 14 bases lying between them. CDR3 DNA sequence: TGTGCTAGTGCGGGACCCAATTCGGAGACCCAGTACTTC. This codes for CASAGPNSETQYF.

The chain couples TRBV10-3 to TRBJ1-3; D not resolved. The CDR3 is 16 residues long. V lost 5 bases, J lost 0 bases, and 14 bases lay in between. Germline values: CDR1 ENHRY, CDR2 SYGVKD. CDR3: CAISSPDGISGNTIYF. CDR3 in DNA: TGTGCCATCAGTTCCCCCGATGGAATCTCTGGAAACACCATATATTTT.

The chain joins TRBV27 to TRBJ1-4, with D unclear. The CDR3 runs to 17 residues. CDR1 and CDR2 from the germline V gene are MNHEY and SMNVEV (reference sequence). The V end was cut by 0 bases, the J end by 8 bases, with 19 bases between. CDR3 nucleotide sequence: TGTGCCAGCAGTTTATCGGGGTTTCGGCGCCTAGGGGAAAAACTGTTTTTT. As protein: CASSLSGFRRLGEKLFF.

Of note for this clonotype: At one end the junction does not follow the germline gene, possibly because of a read error. The chain combines TRBV27 with TRBJ2-1; D unclear. Per germline, CDR1 MNHEY and CDR2 SMNVEV (reference sequence). There are 13 residues in the CDR3. The CDR3 DNA follows: TGTGCCGGCAGCCCAAGGTTGGGTAATGAGCAGTTCTTC. It codes for CAGSPRLGNEQFF.